This TCR beta chain was captured in a study of cytomegalovirus exposure and HLA in healthy donors. Notes on the study in general: In a later analysis, the majority of CMV-associated beta chains seemingly showed HLA restriction. The authors reported that TCR beta sequences could predict HLA-A and HLA-B alleles. These predictions were accurate for most subjects in the first cohort.

About this clone: Its antigen remains unidentified.

The V end lost 6 bases, the J end lost 4 bases, and 18 bases lay between the germline ends. This CDR3 comprises 15 residues. Germline V gives CDR1 SGHTA, CDR2 FQGNSA. The PCR made use of 60 Vbeta and 13 Jbeta primers. How the authors handled the data: Counted up in a later analysis, unique TCR beta chains came to roughly 80 million, with about 9.9 million shared. Produced via immunoSEQ multiplex PCR; TCRdb's table is partial and in-frame only. The V and J calls and the clone size are those of that table, but D and trimming were determined from the DNA. This table has 85,000 to 100,000 clones, about 80% appearing once.

This TCR was sampled from a woman in her sixties in good health and CMV-seronegative. The rearrangement uses TRBV7-2 and TRBJ1-2, with D hard to call. Sequenced: PBMCs. The CDR3 sequence is CASRPSEGGRYGYTF. CDR3 nucleotides: TGTGCCAGCAGACCCAGTGAGGGAGGCCGCTATGGCTACACCTTC.